The present T cell receptor (beta chain) was sequenced within a study of CD8 T cells in Susac syndrome. Random-hexamer reverse transcription was applied to about 0.45 to 1 ug RNA. Amplification of the TCR beta CDR3 was carried out by immunoSEQ multiplex PCR, which spanned a total of 54 Vbeta and 13 Jbeta segments. From the immunoSEQ multiplex PCR reads, TCRdb called clonotypes with MiXCR, one entry per CDR3 protein. The data hold some 260,000 distinct CDR3 sequences, with 70% to 90% observed a single time. The multiple sclerosis controls were treatment-naive patients with relapsing-remitting disease that was stable or active. Negative isolation yielded CD8+ and CD4+ T cells; FACS enriched TEMRA cells. Sequenced sample: CD8+ T cells from PBMCs. The sequence was obtained from a human donor with multiple sclerosis.

Here the CDR3 reads CASSQEELGADYGYTF. CDR3 coding DNA: TGCGCCAGCAGCCAAGAGGAATTGGGGGCAGACTATGGCTACACCTTC. The chain has TRBV4-1 and TRBJ1-2; a weak D match, TRBD1 (6 bases). The CDR3 extends over 16 amino acids. The germline V and J ends were trimmed by 0 bases and 3 bases, with 14 bases remaining between them. Per the germline V gene, CDR1 is MGHRA and CDR2 is YSYEKL.